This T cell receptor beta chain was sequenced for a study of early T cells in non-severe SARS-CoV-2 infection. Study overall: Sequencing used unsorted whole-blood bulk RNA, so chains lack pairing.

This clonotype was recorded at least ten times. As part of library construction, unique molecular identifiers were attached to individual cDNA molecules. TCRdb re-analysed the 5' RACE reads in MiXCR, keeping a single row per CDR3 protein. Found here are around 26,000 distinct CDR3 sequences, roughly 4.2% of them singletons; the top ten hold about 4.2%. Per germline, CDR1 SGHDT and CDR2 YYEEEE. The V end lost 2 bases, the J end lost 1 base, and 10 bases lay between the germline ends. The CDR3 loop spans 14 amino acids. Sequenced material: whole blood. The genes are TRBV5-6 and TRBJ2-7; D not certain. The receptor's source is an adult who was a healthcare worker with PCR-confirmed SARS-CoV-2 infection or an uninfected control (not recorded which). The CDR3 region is CASSLGSNSYEQYF. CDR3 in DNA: TGTGCCAGCAGCTTAGGATCCAATTCCTACGAGCAGTACTTC.